Detailed here is one T cell receptor (beta chain). The data are from a study of CD8 T cells in Susac syndrome. An input of roughly 0.45 to 1 ug of RNA was subjected to reverse transcription using random hexamers. TCRdb passed the immunoSEQ multiplex PCR reads through MiXCR, listing each CDR3 protein once. The sample has approximately 130,000 distinct CDR3 sequences; about 90% are singletons. With 9 bases removed from V and 0 bases from J, the gap between germline ends came to 11 bases. Germline values: CDR1 MNHEY, CDR2 SVGAGI. The CDR3 extends over 13 amino acids. Sequences were obtained from CD8+ T cells from PBMCs. The TCR was taken from a human donor with multiple sclerosis. The J gene is TRBJ2-5, the V gene TRBV6-5; D is ambiguous. In DNA form, the CDR3 reads TGTGCCAGTCGCCCGTCTTACCAAGAGACCCAGTACTTC. Residues: CASRPSYQETQYF.